The clone carrying this TCR beta chain appeared many times. Its antigen remains unknown. This CDR3 spans 13 amino acids. V was shortened by 5 bases and J by 9 bases, with 17 bases between the two germline ends. The germline V gene encodes CDR1 SGHAT and CDR2 FQNNGV. The time point was: sample taken at primary tumor resection. The data were taken from a study of spatial heterogeneity in lung cancer. General study results and limits: Tumor mutation count correlated with how many alpha and beta TCRs expanded intratumorally.

A single record per CDR3 protein comes from TCRdb applying MiXCR to the 5' RACE reads. The sample carries over 10,000 distinct CDR3 sequences, 5% to 6% recorded once. The rearrangement links TRBV11-2 to TRBJ2-7; D may match TRBD1 or TRBD2 (5 bases each). This TCR was sampled from a female donor with early-stage non-small cell lung cancer. This sample comprised lung tumor tissue, obtained at surgery. The CDR3 DNA follows: TGTGCCAGCAGCCGGGACGCCGTTTATAGGCAGTACTTC. Translation: CASSRDAVYRQYF. Complete variable domain (other parts from reference TRBV11-2 and TRBJ2-7): EAGVAQSPRYKIIEKRQSVAFWCNPISGHATLYWYQQILGQGPKLLIQFQNNGVVDDSQLPKDRFSAERLKGVDSTLKIQPAKLEDSAVYLCASSRDAVYRQYFGPGTRLTVT.